This T cell receptor beta chain was sequenced in a study of PD-1 blockade in classical Hodgkin lymphoma. The study, taken as a whole, reports: Only CD4+ TCR diversity, not CD8+, had risen significantly by C4D1. Diminished baseline TCR diversity has been reported in newly diagnosed patients relative to healthy donors. Those achieving complete response showed baseline diversity like newly diagnosed patients.

About this clone itself: Antigen specificity is unknown.

Trimming took 1 base from V and 3 from J, leaving 16 bases between them. CDR3 length: 16 residues. In germline, CDR1 is MNHNY, CDR2 SVGAGI (reference sequence). There was relapse after autologous stem cell transplantation in every patient, and there was variation in brentuximab vedotin exposure. Best responses were complete response, partial response or progressive disease. Sequenced by immunoSEQ multiplex PCR; TCRdb stores in-frame clones only, minus some. This table holds tens of thousands of clones, roughly nine tenths found once. This clonotype was sampled from a human donor with classical Hodgkin lymphoma. This sample comprised peripheral blood mononuclear cells (PBMCs), obtained before the second cycle of nivolumab. J is TRBJ2-7 and V is TRBV6-6, with D tentatively TRBD2 (5 bases). The CDR3 bases are TGTGCCAGCAGTTACTTCTCGAGGGCCGCCTTCTACGAGCAGTACTTC. Translated: CASSYFSRAAFYEQYF.